One and the same sample provided the 8 T cell receptor beta chains below, sequenced in a study of CD4 T cells in relation to SARS-CoV-2 and coronaviruses. The data were produced by immunoSEQ multiplex PCR, yet TCRdb's version contains in-frame clones alone and is incomplete. This repertoire shows 38,000 or so clones, just under 85% found once; its top ten account for around 6.6%. These TCRs' antigens remain unknown. Sequencing was done on a sample of naive CD4+ T cells from PBMCs, cultured in vitro. The subset here: naive CD4+ T cells isolated by negative enrichment. These receptor sequences come from an adult with COVID-19.

V is TRBV15 and J is TRBJ2-2; 10 positions match TRBD2. V was pared by 7 bases and J by 6 bases, with 8 bases of the junction left unmatched. CDR1 is LNHNV and CDR2 is YYDKDF in the germline V gene (reference sequence). CDR3 length: 15 residues. The DNA for the CDR3 is TGTGCCACCATGGCGAGCGGGAGGGGTTCCGGGGAGCTGTTTTTT. It is translated as CATMASGRGSGELFF.

V and J are TRBV6-1 and TRBJ2-1; 11 bases match TRBD2. The trim removed 2 bases at V and 0 bases at J, leaving 3 bases unmatched. This CDR3 has 17 amino acids. Germline loops: CDR1 MNHNS, CDR2 SASEGT. DNA of the CDR3: TGTGCCAGCAGTGAACAGGGACTAGCGGTCTCCTACAATGAGCAGTTCTTC. Residues: CASSEQGLAVSYNEQFF.

The DNA for the CDR3 is TGTGCCAGCAGCTTACTACAAGCCAAAAACATTCAGTACTTC. The encoded protein is CASSLLQAKNIQYF. The rearrangement uses TRBV7-9 and TRBJ2-4; D remains ambiguous. V shed 2 bases and J shed 0 bases, with 5 bases lying between them. The CDR3 has 14 residues. Germline V CDR1 and CDR2: SEHNR, FQNEAQ (reference sequence).

This clone was picked up a small number of times. The chain carries TRBV3-1 (or the pseudogene TRBV3-2) and TRBJ2-1, with no clear D. The CDR3 loop spans 12 amino acids. V lost 0 bases, J lost 14 bases, and 11 bases lay in between. CDR1 is LGHDT, CDR2 YNNKEL, per germline (reference sequence). For the CDR3, the DNA is TGTGCCAGCAGCCAAGACGGCCAAAGCGAGTTCTTC. Protein: CASSQDGQSEFF.

The chain is built from TRBV5-4 and TRBJ1-4; D unclear. The CDR3 contains 15 residues. Germline CDR1 reads SGHNT; CDR2 reads YYREEE (reference sequence). Trimming left V 4 bases short and J 5 bases short, with 15 bases between. For the CDR3, the DNA is TGTGCCAGCAGCCGGCGACCGCTACAAAATGAAAAACTGTTTTTT. Translating gives CASSRRPLQNEKLFF.

This clone was counted between two and nine times. The J gene is TRBJ1-2, the V gene TRBV4-1, with 7 bases aligning to TRBD1. V dropped 0 bases and J dropped 7; count of bases not matched to a gene: 8. Germline V gene sequence: CDR1 MGHRA, CDR2 YSYEKL. This CDR3 contains 15 residues. The CDR3 DNA is TGCGCCAGCAGCCAAGATACGGCAGGGGGACTTGGCTACACCTTC. Translation: CASSQDTAGGLGYTF.

The chain carries TRBV9 and TRBJ1-1; D is undetermined. Trimming removed 5 bases from V and 1 base from J, with 9 bases in between. CDR1 is SGDLS and CDR2 is YYNGEE in the germline V gene. The CDR3 extends over 13 amino acids. CDR3 protein: CASRRAPNTEAFF. Written as DNA, the CDR3 is TGTGCCAGCAGACGGGCCCCGAACACTGAAGCTTTCTTT.

The chain joins TRBV6-2 or TRBV6-3 to TRBJ2-6, with D uncertain. CDR3 length: 14 residues. Germline V gives CDR1 MNHEY, CDR2 SVGEGT. Trimming left V 2 bases short and J 0 bases short, with 2 bases between. The CDR3 sequence: CASSYNSGANVLTF. The CDR3 DNA reads TGTGCCAGCAGTTACAACTCTGGGGCCAACGTCCTGACTTTC.